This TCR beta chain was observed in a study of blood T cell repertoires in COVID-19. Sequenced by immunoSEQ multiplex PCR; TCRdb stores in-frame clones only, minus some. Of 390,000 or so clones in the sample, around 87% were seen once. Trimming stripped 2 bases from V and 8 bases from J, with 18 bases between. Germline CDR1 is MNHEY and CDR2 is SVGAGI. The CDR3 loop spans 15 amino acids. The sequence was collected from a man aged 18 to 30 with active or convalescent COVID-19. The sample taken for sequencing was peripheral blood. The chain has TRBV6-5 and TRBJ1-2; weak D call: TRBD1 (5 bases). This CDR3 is CASSYRPRQSGGYTF. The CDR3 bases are TGTGCCAGCAGTTACCGCCCACGACAGAGTGGGGGCTACACCTTC.